These 29 T cell receptor beta chains were all obtained from the same sample, sequenced in a study of shared clonotypes between healthy human individuals. Sequencing was performed with immunoSEQ multiplex PCR; in TCRdb, only in-frame clones are kept and a portion is missing. The sample includes around 340,000 clones, 73% of them seen just once. Material: memory CD4+ T cells sorted from blood. Subset given: CD45RA-negative fraction. The source is a man aged 25 to 45 in good health.

The rearrangement joins TRBV5-6 to TRBJ1-4, with D perhaps TRBD1 (6 bases). CDR3 size: 14 residues. V gave up 4 bases and J gave up 7 bases, with 14 bases separating them. Germline V CDR1 and CDR2: SGHDT, YYEEEE. The CDR3: CASSHRVFREKLFF. CDR3 nucleotides: TGTGCCAGCAGCCACAGGGTTTTTCGTGAAAAACTGTTTTTT.

This clone was picked up many times. V gene TRBV6-5 combines with J gene TRBJ1-1; D is unresolved. Germline V gene data show CDR1 as MNHEY and CDR2 as SVGAGI. V lost 6 bases to trimming and J lost 3 bases, with 11 bases between them. This CDR3 has 13 residues. The CDR3, as DNA: TGTGCCAGCAGCCGTACGTTGGACACTGAAGCTTTCTTT. Its protein is CASSRTLDTEAFF.

V usage is TRBV5-1 and J usage is TRBJ2-7; 10 bases are shared with TRBD2. V shed 5 bases and J 1 base; nucleotides not matched to a gene: 15. Germline CDR1 SGHRS, CDR2 YFSETQ. The CDR3 runs 18 residues. The CDR3 loop reads CASRKGGMIAGGSYEQYF. The CDR3 nucleotides read TGCGCCAGCAGGAAGGGGGGCATGATAGCGGGAGGTTCCTACGAGCAGTACTTC.

This chain connects TRBV4-3 to TRBJ2-7; the D gene is possibly TRBD1 (5 bases). CDR3 length equals 15 residues. The germline V gene encodes CDR1 LGHNA and CDR2 YSLEER. Trimming removed 1 base at V and 7 bases at J, with 17 bases between. CDR3 in amino acids: CASSQGVRVEGEQYF. The CDR3 DNA reads as TGCGCCAGCAGCCAAGGGGTCAGGGTCGAAGGGGAGCAGTACTTC.

The CDR3 reads CASRGLSEQFF. DNA for the CDR3: TGCGCCAGCAGGGGACTAAGTGAGCAGTTCTTC. The gene calls are TRBV5-1 and TRBJ2-1; 7 bases agree with TRBD2. CDR1 and CDR2 (germline): SGHRS, YFSETQ. V shed 5 bases and J 9 bases; nucleotides not matched to a gene: 2. The CDR3 is made up of 11 amino acids.

This clone has only a few counts. The gene calls are TRBV30 and TRBJ2-3; a weak D match, TRBD1 (6 bases). The germline gives CDR1 GTSNPN, CDR2 SVGIG (reference sequence). This CDR3 spans 13 amino acids. V was clipped by 2 bases and J by 4 bases, with 10 bases between them. The DNA for the CDR3 is TGTGCCTGGAGTAACCCAGGGGCAGATACGCAGTATTTT. Protein: CAWSNPGADTQYF.

CDR3 amino acids: CASSLIGTGLNTEAFF. In DNA, the CDR3 is TGCGCCAGCAGCTTGATAGGGACAGGGCTGAACACTGAAGCTTTCTTT. The chain couples TRBV5-1 to TRBJ1-1; 9 bases agree with TRBD1. With V trimmed by 1 base and J by 0 bases, 4 bases remained unmatched. The germline gives CDR1 SGHRS, CDR2 YFSETQ. The CDR3 contains 16 residues.

J is TRBJ2-2 and V is TRBV11-3; TRBD2 aligns across 8 bases. After removal of 5 bases from V and 5 bases from J, the junction contained 10 bases not matched to a gene. Germline V gives CDR1 SGHNT, CDR2 YENEEA. The CDR3 totals 16 residues. CDR3 residues: CASSGGLGRETGELFF. CDR3 DNA: TGTGCCAGCAGCGGAGGGCTCGGGAGGGAGACCGGGGAGCTGTTTTTT.

This chain uses TRBV20-1 with TRBJ2-1; 11 bases map to TRBD2. The CDR3 length is 11 residues. J gave up 10 bases and V 7 bases, and 3 bases lay outside the gene matches. Germline CDR1 is DFQATT and CDR2 is SNEGSKA (reference sequence). The chain's CDR3 is CSELAGEEQFF. CDR3 nucleotide sequence: TGCAGTGAACTAGCGGGAGAAGAGCAGTTCTTC.

The CDR3 sequence is CASSDSWGQGIPDTQYF. The CDR3, as DNA: TGTGCCAGCAGTGACTCTTGGGGACAGGGAATTCCAGATACGCAGTATTTT. The J gene is TRBJ2-3, the V gene TRBV6-4; 9 bases fit TRBD1. The germline gives CDR1 MRHNA, CDR2 SNTAGT. This CDR3 has 17 amino acids. V shed 0 bases, J shed 4 bases, and the junction held 8 bases outside the gene matches.

The rearrangement joins TRBV5-1 to TRBJ2-2, with 8 nucleotides matching TRBD1. The CDR3 sequence is 14 residues long. Trimming cost V 6 bases and J 6 bases; bases outside gene matches: 7. Germline V lookup: CDR1 SGHRS, CDR2 YFSETQ. CDR3 residues: CASTGQGISGELFF. CDR3 DNA: TGCGCCAGCACAGGACAGGGAATTTCCGGGGAGCTGTTTTTT.

The table lists this clone with a count of one. The rearrangement joins TRBV27 to TRBJ2-1; tentatively, D is TRBD2 (5 bases). The CDR3 loop spans 15 amino acids. V was trimmed by 3 bases and J by 5 bases, leaving 14 bases between them. Germline values: CDR1 MNHEY, CDR2 SMNVEV (reference sequence). As DNA, the CDR3 is TGTGCCAGCAGTTTTTTGCTAGCTAGCCACAATGAGCAGTTCTTC. It encodes CASSFLLASHNEQFF.

The chain joins TRBV11-2 to TRBJ1-4, with 8 bases identical to TRBD1. The V gene end was trimmed by 1 base and the J gene end by 8 bases; junction bases not matched to a gene: 6. CDR3 length: 15 amino acids. Per germline, CDR1 SGHAT and CDR2 FQNNGV. In nucleotides, the CDR3 is TGTGCCAGCAGCTTAGGGCAGGGGGCAGAAGAAAAACTGTTTTTT. Its protein product is CASSLGQGAEEKLFF.

The rearrangement joins TRBV4-1 to TRBJ2-3; perhaps TRBD1 as D (6 bases). The V gene lost 2 bases and the J gene lost 1 base, with 25 bases spanning the gap. Germline-derived CDR1 and CDR2 are MGHRA and YSYEKL. The CDR3 consists of 20 residues. In DNA, the CDR3 is TGCGCCAGCAGCCAAAGGGCGAAGGGGGACCTACTCCAGCGCACAGATACGCAGTATTTT. Its translation is CASSQRAKGDLLQRTDTQYF.

This clone has more than one count but fewer than ten. The V and J genes are TRBV7-9 and TRBJ1-1; D not resolved. The V gene's germline CDR1 is SEHNR and CDR2 FQNEAQ (reference sequence). The V end was cut by 4 bases, the J end by 6 bases, with 9 bases between. The CDR3 runs 12 residues. The CDR3 DNA sequence: TGTGCCAGCAGCTGGGGTGGTGCTGAAGCTTTCTTT. Translation gives CASSWGGAEAFF. Full variable domain (outside the CDR3, taken from reference TRBV7-9 and TRBJ1-1): DTGVSQNPRHKITKRGQNVTFRCDPISEHNRLYWYRQTLGQGPEFLTYFQNEAQLEKSRLLSDRFSAERPKGSFSTLEIQRTEQGDSAMYLCASSWGGAEAFFGQGTRLTVV.

V and J are TRBV6-6 and TRBJ2-7; tentatively, D is TRBD2 (8 bases). Trimming left V 5 bases short and J 3 bases short, with 20 bases between. The CDR3 totals 16 residues. Germline CDR1 reads MNHNY; CDR2 reads SVGAGI (reference sequence). The CDR3 protein is CASSKRTSRGYYEQYF. Written as DNA, the CDR3 is TGTGCCAGCAGTAAACGGACTAGCAGGGGGTACTACGAGCAGTACTTC.

Note on this clone: Distinct nucleotide sequences in the sample also encode this CDR3. The gene calls are TRBV4-3 and TRBJ2-7; D possibly corresponds to TRBD2 (5 bases). The CDR3 contains 13 residues. The ends were cut back, 1 base at V and 3 bases at J, with 7 bases in the middle. Germline V gene sequence: CDR1 LGHNA, CDR2 YSLEER. The CDR3 bases are TGCGCCAGCAGCCAAGTCCGGGGCTACGAGCAGTACTTC. It translates to CASSQVRGYEQYF.

V gene TRBV28 combines with J gene TRBJ1-5; possibly TRBD1 for D (6 bases). V was trimmed by 5 bases and J by 2 bases, leaving 10 bases between them. Germline CDR1 reads MDHEN; CDR2 reads SYDVKM. This CDR3 contains 14 residues. The CDR3 nucleotides read TGTGCCAGCAGTGGGAACAGGGGCAATCAGCCCCAGCATTTT. Its protein is CASSGNRGNQPQHF.

The chain has TRBV19 and TRBJ1-1; TRBD1 might be the D (5 bases). Trimming removed 1 base at V and 1 base at J, with 10 bases between. CDR1 LNHDA and CDR2 SQIVND come from the germline V gene (reference sequence). This CDR3 has 15 amino acids. The CDR3 loop reads CASSIVTGGNTEAFF. The CDR3, as DNA: TGTGCCAGTAGTATAGTCACCGGGGGGAACACTGAAGCTTTCTTT.

This clone has a single count. The DNA of the CDR3 is TGTGCCAGCGGGGACAGGTCGGGTGAAAAACTGTTTTTT. It encodes CASGDRSGEKLFF. This chain links TRBV6-6 with TRBJ1-4; 8 nucleotides agree with TRBD1. The CDR3 totals 13 residues. J was trimmed by 7 bases and V by 8 bases; bases with no gene match: 6. Germline CDR1 reads MNHNY; CDR2 reads SVGAGI (reference sequence).

The count of this clone is one. V and J are TRBV6-5 and TRBJ2-3; perhaps TRBD1 as D (6 bases). V was cut by 6 bases and J by 1 base, with 8 bases left in between. Per germline, CDR1 MNHEY and CDR2 SVGAGI. The CDR3 consists of 13 residues. For the CDR3, the DNA is TGTGCCAGCAGGTGGACAGGCACAGATACGCAGTATTTT. Residues: CASRWTGTDTQYF.

V and J are TRBV4-2 and TRBJ2-1, with 11 bases that match TRBD2. The CDR3 has 17 residues. J lost 3 bases, V lost 4 bases, and 8 bases had no gene match. Germline CDR1 LGHNA, CDR2 YNFKEQ. The CDR3 is CASSRGGTSGNYNEQFF. DNA of the CDR3: TGTGCCAGCAGCCGGGGGGGGACTAGCGGCAACTACAATGAGCAGTTCTTC.

V gene TRBV28 combines with J gene TRBJ2-1, with D maybe TRBD2 (7 bases). Germline loops: CDR1 MDHEN, CDR2 SYDVKM. This CDR3 region has 16 residues. Trimming removed 6 bases from V and 4 bases from J, with 19 bases in between. This CDR3 is CASRKGGAGGYNEQFF. The CDR3 DNA is TGTGCCAGCAGGAAAGGGGGGGCTGGCGGTTACAATGAGCAGTTCTTC.

This clone was found a few times. V gene TRBV11-2 combines with J gene TRBJ2-3; 8 bases agree with TRBD1. V lost 5 bases to trimming and J lost 1 base; unmatched junction nucleotides: 11. The germline gives CDR1 SGHAT, CDR2 FQNNGV. This CDR3 contains 17 residues. The CDR3 is CASSMLGRGRGTDTQYF. The CDR3 DNA reads as TGTGCCAGCAGCATGCTTGGCAGGGGGCGCGGCACAGATACGCAGTATTTT. The full variable domain, with the rest looked up from reference TRBV11-2 and TRBJ2-3, is EAGVAQSPRYKIIEKRQSVAFWCNPISGHATLYWYQQILGQGPKLLIQFQNNGVVDDSQLPKDRFSAERLKGVDSTLKIQPAKLEDSAVYLCASSMLGRGRGTDTQYFGPGTRLTVL.

This rearrangement joins TRBV27 to TRBJ1-3; D is uncertain. CDR1 and CDR2 (germline): MNHEY, SMNVEV (reference sequence). With 2 bases removed from V and 0 bases from J, the gap between germline ends came to 8 bases. CDR3 length: 15 amino acids. The CDR3 is CASSLAWSSGNTIYF. Written as DNA, the CDR3 is TGTGCCAGCAGTTTAGCATGGAGCTCTGGAAACACCATATATTTT.

As concerns this clone: Other nucleotide sequences from this sample produce the same CDR3. The CDR3 bases are TGTGCCAGCAGCGTAGGCCCGTCATCCTACGAGCAGTACTTC. It codes for CASSVGPSSYEQYF. V usage is TRBV9 and J usage is TRBJ2-7; D is ambiguous. V dropped 0 bases and J dropped 1 base, with 8 bases sitting between them. Germline values: CDR1 SGDLS, CDR2 YYNGEE. There are 14 residues in the CDR3.

This chain joins TRBV5-6 and TRBJ2-5; 9 nucleotides agree with TRBD2. Germline V gene sequence: CDR1 SGHDT, CDR2 YYEEEE. The CDR3 totals 16 residues. J was trimmed by 4 bases and V by 4 bases; bases with no gene match: 11. CDR3 sequence reads: CASSPLALAGVETQYF. CDR3 in DNA: TGTGCCAGCAGCCCCTTGGCTTTAGCGGGGGTAGAGACCCAGTACTTC.

The J gene is TRBJ2-7, the V gene TRBV19; no clear D gene. In germline, CDR1 is LNHDA, CDR2 SQIVND (reference sequence). This CDR3 contains 16 residues. The V end was cut by 5 bases, the J end by 0 bases, with 17 bases between. This CDR3 is CASSLVPAAFSYEQYF. CDR3 DNA sequence: TGTGCCAGTAGTCTCGTTCCGGCAGCTTTCTCCTACGAGCAGTACTTC.

The rearrangement uses TRBV29-1 and TRBJ2-1; D gene ambiguous. The CDR3 totals 11 residues. Trimming cost V 3 bases and J 15 bases, with 15 bases left between them. Germline CDR1 is SQVTM and CDR2 is ANQGSEA. CDR3 bases: TGCAGCGTTGACACCGAGCTCCTCAGGTTCTTC. This gives the protein CSVDTELLRFF.